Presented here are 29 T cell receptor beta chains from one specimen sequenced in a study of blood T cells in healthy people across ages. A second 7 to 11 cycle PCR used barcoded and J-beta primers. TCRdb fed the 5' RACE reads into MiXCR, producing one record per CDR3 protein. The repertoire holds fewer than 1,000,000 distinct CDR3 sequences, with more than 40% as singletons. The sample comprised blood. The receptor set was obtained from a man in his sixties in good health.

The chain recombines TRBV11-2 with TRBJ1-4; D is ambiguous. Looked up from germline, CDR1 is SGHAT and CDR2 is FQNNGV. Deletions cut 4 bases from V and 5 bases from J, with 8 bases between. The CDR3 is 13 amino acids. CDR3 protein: CASSSYINEKLFF. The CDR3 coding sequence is TGTGCCAGCAGCTCCTATATAAATGAAAAACTGTTTTTT.

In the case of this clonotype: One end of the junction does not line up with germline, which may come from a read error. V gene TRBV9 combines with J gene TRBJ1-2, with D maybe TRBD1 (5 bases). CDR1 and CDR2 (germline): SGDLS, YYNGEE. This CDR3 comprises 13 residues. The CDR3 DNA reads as TGTGCCGGCAGCGCCATGGGGGACTATGGCTACACCTTC. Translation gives CAGSAMGDYGYTF.

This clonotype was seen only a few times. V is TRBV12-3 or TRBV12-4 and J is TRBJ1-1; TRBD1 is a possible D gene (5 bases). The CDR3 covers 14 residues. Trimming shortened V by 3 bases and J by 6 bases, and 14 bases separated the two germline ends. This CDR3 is CASSFRDGLPEAFF. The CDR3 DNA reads TGTGCCAGCAGTTTTAGGGACGGGCTCCCTGAAGCTTTCTTT.

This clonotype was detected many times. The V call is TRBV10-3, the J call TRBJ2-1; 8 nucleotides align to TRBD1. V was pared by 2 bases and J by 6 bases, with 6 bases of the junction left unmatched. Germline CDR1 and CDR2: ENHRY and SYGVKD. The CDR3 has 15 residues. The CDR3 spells CAISEGGQEGNEQFF. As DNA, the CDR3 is TGTGCCATCAGTGAGGGGGGACAGGAGGGCAATGAGCAGTTCTTC.

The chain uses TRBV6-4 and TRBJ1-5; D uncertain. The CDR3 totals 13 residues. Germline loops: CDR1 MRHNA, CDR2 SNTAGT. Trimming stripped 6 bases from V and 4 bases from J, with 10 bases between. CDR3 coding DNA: TGTGCCAGCAGCGCTGAGGTGAATCAGCCCCAGCATTTT. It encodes CASSAEVNQPQHF.

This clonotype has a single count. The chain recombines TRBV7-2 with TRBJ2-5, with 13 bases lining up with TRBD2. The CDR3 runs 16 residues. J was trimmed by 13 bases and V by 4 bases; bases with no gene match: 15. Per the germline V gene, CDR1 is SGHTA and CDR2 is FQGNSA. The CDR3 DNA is TGTGCCAGCAGCTCCGGACTAGCGGGGGTAGAAAACATTCGGTACTTC. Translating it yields CASSSGLAGVENIRYF.

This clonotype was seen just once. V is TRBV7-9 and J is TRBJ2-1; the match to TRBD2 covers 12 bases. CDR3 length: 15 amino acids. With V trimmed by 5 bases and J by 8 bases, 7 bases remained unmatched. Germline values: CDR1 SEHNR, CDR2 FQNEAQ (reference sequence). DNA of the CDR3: TGTGCCAGCAGCATGGCTAGCGGGGGGGACGATGAGCAGTTCTTC. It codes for CASSMASGGDDEQFF. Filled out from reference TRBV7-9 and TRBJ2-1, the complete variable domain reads DTGVSQNPRHKITKRGQNVTFRCDPISEHNRLYWYRQTLGQGPEFLTYFQNEAQLEKSRLLSDRFSAERPKGSFSTLEIQRTEQGDSAMYLCASSMASGGDDEQFFGPGTRLTVL.

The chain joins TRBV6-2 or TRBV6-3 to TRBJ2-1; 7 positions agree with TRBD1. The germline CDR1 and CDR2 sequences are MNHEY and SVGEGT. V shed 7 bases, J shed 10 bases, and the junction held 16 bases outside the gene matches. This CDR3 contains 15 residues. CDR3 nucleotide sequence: TGTGCCAGCACCAACGGGAACAGGGGCTCCTACGAGCAGTTCTTC. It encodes CASTNGNRGSYEQFF.

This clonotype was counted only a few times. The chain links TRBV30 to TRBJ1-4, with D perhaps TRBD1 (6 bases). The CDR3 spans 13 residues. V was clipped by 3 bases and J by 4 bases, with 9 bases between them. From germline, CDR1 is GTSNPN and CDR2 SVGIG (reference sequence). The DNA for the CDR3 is TGTGCCTGGAGGAGACAGGATAATGAAAAACTGTTTTTT. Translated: CAWRRQDNEKLFF.

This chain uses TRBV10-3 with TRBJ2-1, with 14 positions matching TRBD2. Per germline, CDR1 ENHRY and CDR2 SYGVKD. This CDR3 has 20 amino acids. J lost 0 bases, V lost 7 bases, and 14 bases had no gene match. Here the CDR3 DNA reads TGTGCCATCAAAGATACCGGGACTAGCGGGGGACCTAGCTCCTACAATGAGCAGTTCTTC. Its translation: CAIKDTGTSGGPSSYNEQFF.

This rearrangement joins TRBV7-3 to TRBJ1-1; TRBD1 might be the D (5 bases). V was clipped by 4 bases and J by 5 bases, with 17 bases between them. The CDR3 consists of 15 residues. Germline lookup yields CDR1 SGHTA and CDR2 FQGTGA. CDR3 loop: CASSSSALGTTEAFF. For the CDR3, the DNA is TGTGCCAGCAGCTCCTCCGCGTTAGGGACTACTGAAGCTTTCTTT.

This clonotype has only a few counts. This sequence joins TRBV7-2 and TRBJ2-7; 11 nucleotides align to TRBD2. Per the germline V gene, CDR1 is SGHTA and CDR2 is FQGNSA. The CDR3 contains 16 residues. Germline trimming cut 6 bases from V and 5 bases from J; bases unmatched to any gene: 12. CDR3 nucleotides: TGTGCCAGCAGATCTCCTAGCGGGGGGCGTTGGGACGAGCAGTACTTC. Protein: CASRSPSGGRWDEQYF.

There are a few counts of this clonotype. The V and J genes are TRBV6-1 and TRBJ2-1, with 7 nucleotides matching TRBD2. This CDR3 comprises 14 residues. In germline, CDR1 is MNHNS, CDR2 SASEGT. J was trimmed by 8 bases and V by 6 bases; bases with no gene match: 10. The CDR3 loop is CASRAGPQGDEQFF. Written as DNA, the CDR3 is TGTGCCAGCAGAGCGGGACCCCAAGGAGATGAGCAGTTCTTC.

DNA for the CDR3: TGTGCCACCAGCAGAGATACTAGCGGGGGGGCCGGGGAGCTGTTTTTT. It codes for CATSRDTSGGAGELFF. The chain couples TRBV15 to TRBJ2-2, with 13 bases matching TRBD2. The V segment lost 0 bases and the J segment 6 bases; nucleotides outside the gene matches: 1. This CDR3 comprises 16 residues. Germline CDR1 reads LNHNV; CDR2 reads YYDKDF (reference sequence).

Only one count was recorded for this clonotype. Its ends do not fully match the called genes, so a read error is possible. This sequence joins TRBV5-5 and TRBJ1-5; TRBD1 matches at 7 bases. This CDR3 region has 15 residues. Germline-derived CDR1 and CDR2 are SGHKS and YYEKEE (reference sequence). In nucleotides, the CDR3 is TGTGCCAGCAGCTTGGGAGGGGGCGGCAATCAGCCCCGGCATTTT. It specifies CASSLGGGGNQPRHF. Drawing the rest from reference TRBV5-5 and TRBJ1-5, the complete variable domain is DAGVTQSPTHLIKTRGQQVTLRCSPISGHKSVSWYQQVLGQGPQFIFQYYEKEERGRGNFPDRFSARQFPNYSSELNVNALLLGDSALYLCASSLGGGGNQPRHFGDGTRLSIL.

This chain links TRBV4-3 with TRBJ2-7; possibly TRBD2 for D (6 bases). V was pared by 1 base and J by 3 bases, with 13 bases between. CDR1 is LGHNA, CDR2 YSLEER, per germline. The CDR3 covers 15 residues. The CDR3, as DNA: TGCGCCAGCAGCCAAGCCGGAGGGACGGGCTACGAGCAGTACTTC. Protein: CASSQAGGTGYEQYF.

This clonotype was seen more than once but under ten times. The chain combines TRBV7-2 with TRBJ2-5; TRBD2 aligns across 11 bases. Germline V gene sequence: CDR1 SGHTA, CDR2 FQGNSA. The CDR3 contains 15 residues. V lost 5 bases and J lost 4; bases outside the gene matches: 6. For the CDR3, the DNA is TGTGCCAGCAGCGTACTAGCGGGGGCAGGAGAGACCCAGTACTTC. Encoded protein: CASSVLAGAGETQYF.

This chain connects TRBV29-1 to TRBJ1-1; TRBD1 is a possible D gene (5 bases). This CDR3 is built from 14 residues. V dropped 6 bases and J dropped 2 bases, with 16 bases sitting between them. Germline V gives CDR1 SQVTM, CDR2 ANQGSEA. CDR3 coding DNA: TGCAGCGTCGATGGGGCAGGCGACAACACTGAAGCTTTCTTT. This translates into CSVDGAGDNTEAFF.

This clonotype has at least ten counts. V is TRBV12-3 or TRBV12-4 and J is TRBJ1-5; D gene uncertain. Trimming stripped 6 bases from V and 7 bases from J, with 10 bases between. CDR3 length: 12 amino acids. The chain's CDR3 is CASRAGPQPQHF. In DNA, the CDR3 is TGTGCCAGCAGGGCGGGTCCCCAGCCCCAGCATTTT.

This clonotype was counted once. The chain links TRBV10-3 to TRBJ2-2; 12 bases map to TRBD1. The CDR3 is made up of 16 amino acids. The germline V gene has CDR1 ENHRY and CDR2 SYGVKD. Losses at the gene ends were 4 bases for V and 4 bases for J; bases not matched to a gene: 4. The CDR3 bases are TGTGCCATCAGTGCGGGACAGGGGGCCCGCACCGGGGAGCTGTTTTTT. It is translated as CAISAGQGARTGELFF.

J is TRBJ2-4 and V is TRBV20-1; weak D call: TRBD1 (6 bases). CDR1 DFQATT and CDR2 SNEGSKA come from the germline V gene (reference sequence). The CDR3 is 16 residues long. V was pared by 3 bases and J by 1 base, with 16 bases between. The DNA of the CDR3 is TGCAGTGCTAGCTCAGGGGTTTGGATGGCCAAAAACATTCAGTACTTC. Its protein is CSASSGVWMAKNIQYF.

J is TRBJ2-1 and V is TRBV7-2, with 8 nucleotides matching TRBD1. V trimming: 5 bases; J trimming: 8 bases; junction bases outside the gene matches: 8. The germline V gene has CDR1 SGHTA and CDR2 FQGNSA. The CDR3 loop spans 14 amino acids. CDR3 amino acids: CASSLGQGGYEQFF. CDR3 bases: TGTGCCAGCAGCCTCGGACAGGGAGGCTATGAGCAGTTCTTC.

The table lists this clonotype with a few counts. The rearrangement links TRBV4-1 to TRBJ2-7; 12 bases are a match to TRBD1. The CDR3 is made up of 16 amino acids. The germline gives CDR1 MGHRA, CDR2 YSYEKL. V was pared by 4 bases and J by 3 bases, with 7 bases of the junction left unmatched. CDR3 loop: CASSPIGDRGLYEQYF. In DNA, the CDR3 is TGCGCCAGCAGCCCCATCGGGGACAGGGGGCTCTACGAGCAGTACTTC.

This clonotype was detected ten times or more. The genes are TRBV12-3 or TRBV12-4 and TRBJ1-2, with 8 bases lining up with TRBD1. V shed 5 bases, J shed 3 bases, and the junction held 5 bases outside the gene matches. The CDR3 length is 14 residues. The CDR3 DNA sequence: TGTGCCAGCAGTCTCGACAGGGGCTACTATGGCTACACCTTC. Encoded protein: CASSLDRGYYGYTF.

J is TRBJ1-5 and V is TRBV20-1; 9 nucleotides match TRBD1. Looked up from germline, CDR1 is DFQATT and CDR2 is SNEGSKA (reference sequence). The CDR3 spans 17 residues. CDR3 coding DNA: TGCAGCACTTACAAACAGGGGGCCCCTTATAGCAATCAGCCCCAGCATTTT. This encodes CSTYKQGAPYSNQPQHF.

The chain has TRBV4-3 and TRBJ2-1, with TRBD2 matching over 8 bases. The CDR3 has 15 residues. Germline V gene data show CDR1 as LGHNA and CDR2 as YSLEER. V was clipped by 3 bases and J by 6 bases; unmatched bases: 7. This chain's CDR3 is CASSQTGTRRNEQFF. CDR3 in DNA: TGCGCCAGCAGCCAGACCGGGACTAGACGCAATGAGCAGTTCTTC.

The CDR3 sequence: CSASARDAGNSPLHF. In DNA form, the CDR3 reads TGCAGTGCTAGCGCGCGGGACGCAGGGAATTCACCCCTCCACTTT. The chain couples TRBV20-1 to TRBJ1-6; the D gene is possibly TRBD1 (5 bases). Germline CDR1 is DFQATT and CDR2 is SNEGSKA (reference sequence). Between the trimmed V and J ends, which lost 3 bases and 7 bases, there was a span of 16 bases. The CDR3 is made up of 15 amino acids.

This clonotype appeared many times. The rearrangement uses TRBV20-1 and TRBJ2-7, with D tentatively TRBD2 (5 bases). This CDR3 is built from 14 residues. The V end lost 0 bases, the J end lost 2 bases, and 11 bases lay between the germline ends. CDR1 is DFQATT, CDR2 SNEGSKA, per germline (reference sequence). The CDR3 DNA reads TGCAGTGCTAGAGATCCAGCGGTCGCCTACGAGCAGTACTTC. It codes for CSARDPAVAYEQYF.

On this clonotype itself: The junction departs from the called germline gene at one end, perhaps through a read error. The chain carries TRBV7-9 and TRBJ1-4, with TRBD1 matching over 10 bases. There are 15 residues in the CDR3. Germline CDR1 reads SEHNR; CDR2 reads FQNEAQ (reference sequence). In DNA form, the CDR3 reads TGTGCCAGCAGCCCCCGGACAGGGGGGGGGGAAAACCTGTTTTTT. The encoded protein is CASSPRTGGGENLFF.